These 26 T cell receptor beta chains came from one sample sequenced in a study of early T cells in non-severe SARS-CoV-2 infection. TCRdb processed the 5' RACE reads anew with MiXCR; each CDR3 protein has one entry. The sample has 30,000 to 40,000 distinct CDR3 sequences; 5% to 6.5% are singletons. Sequenced: whole blood. Source of these receptors: an adult who was a healthcare worker with PCR-confirmed SARS-CoV-2 infection or an uninfected control (not recorded which).

The table lists this clonotype with many counts. The rearrangement links TRBV19 to TRBJ2-4; D possibly corresponds to TRBD2 (5 bases). The CDR3 has 12 amino acids. Germline V lookup: CDR1 LNHDA, CDR2 SQIVND (reference sequence). The V gene lost 4 bases and the J gene lost 12 bases, with 13 bases spanning the gap. The CDR3 region has the DNA TGTGCCAGTAGTACCTCGACGGGGAGTCAGTACTTC. The encoded protein is CASSTSTGSQYF. Variable domain in full (rest from reference TRBV19 and TRBJ2-4): DGGITQSPKYLFRKEGQNVTLSCEQNLNHDAMYWYRQDPGQGLRLIYYSQIVNDFQKGDIAEGYSVSREKKESFPLTVTSAQKNPTAFYLCASSTSTGSQYFGAGTRLSVL.

This clonotype was picked up many times. J is TRBJ2-5 and V is TRBV20-1; D is unclear. From germline, CDR1 is DFQATT and CDR2 SNEGSKA (reference sequence). The CDR3 totals 14 residues. Between the trimmed V and J ends, which lost 3 bases and 2 bases, there was a span of 13 bases. The CDR3 spells CSASPTRRQETQYF. In DNA form, the CDR3 reads TGCAGTGCTAGTCCTACTCGGCGGCAAGAGACCCAGTACTTC.

This chain joins TRBV7-8 and TRBJ2-3; the D is unclear. The CDR3 is 17 residues long. Between the trimmed V and J ends, which lost 0 bases and 3 bases, there was a span of 16 bases. Germline V gene sequence: CDR1 SGHVS, CDR2 FQNEAQ. The CDR3 DNA reads TGTGCCAGCAGCTTAGCGAGGCTAGGTATAGGTACAGATACGCAGTATTTT. This gives the protein CASSLARLGIGTDTQYF.

The J gene is TRBJ1-5, the V gene TRBV28, with 7 bases fitting TRBD1. The J segment lost 3 bases and the V segment lost 7 bases, leaving 6 bases of the junction unmatched. The CDR3 consists of 14 residues. The V gene's germline CDR1 is MDHEN and CDR2 SYDVKM. CDR3 DNA: TGTGCCAGCAAGGTGGGACAGTTCAATCAGCCCCAGCATTTT. Protein product: CASKVGQFNQPQHF.

Ten or more counts support this clonotype. The chain uses TRBV24-1 and TRBJ2-1; tentative D call: TRBD1 (6 bases). The germline V gene encodes CDR1 KGHDR and CDR2 SFDVKD. Trimming pared 4 bases from V and 0 bases from J, leaving 15 bases between. This CDR3 contains 17 residues. The CDR3 nucleotides are TGTGCCACCAGTGACAGACAGGTTGTCCCCTCCTACAATGAGCAGTTCTTC. Its translation is CATSDRQVVPSYNEQFF.

This clonotype was picked up many times. The chain has TRBV28 and TRBJ1-2; 8 bases line up with TRBD1. CDR3 size: 14 residues. V shed 5 bases and J 5 bases; nucleotides not matched to a gene: 7. The germline V gene has CDR1 MDHEN and CDR2 SYDVKM. The DNA of the CDR3 is TGTGCCAGCAGTCTTCTCACAGGGGGTTATGGCTACACCTTC. Translation: CASSLLTGGYGYTF.

This clonotype was seen at least ten times. The chain couples TRBV7-3 to TRBJ2-3; 7 bases fit TRBD2. The CDR3 spans 15 residues. Per the germline V gene, CDR1 is SGHTA and CDR2 is FQGTGA. Unmatched junction bases numbered 2, after V lost 2 bases and J lost 0 bases. This CDR3 reads CASSLVGGSTDTQYF. As DNA, the CDR3 is TGTGCCAGCAGCTTAGTGGGGGGGAGCACAGATACGCAGTATTTT.

This clonotype was seen only a few times. The chain couples TRBV2 to TRBJ1-1, with D perhaps matching TRBD1 (6 bases). From germline, CDR1 is SNHLY and CDR2 FYNNEI. V lost 6 bases and J 1 base, leaving 12 bases between the germline ends. This CDR3 region has 14 residues. For the CDR3, the DNA is TGTGCCAGCAGAATCGGACAGACGAACACTGAAGCTTTCTTT. Translating it yields CASRIGQTNTEAFF.

This clonotype has a count of ten or more. This chain connects TRBV18 to TRBJ2-7; tentative D call: TRBD1 (6 bases). Trimming cost V 1 base and J 6 bases, with 10 bases left between them. The CDR3 sequence is 13 residues long. The germline gives CDR1 KGHSH, CDR2 LQKENI. The CDR3 sequence: CASSPRTGREQYF. As DNA, the CDR3 is TGTGCCAGCTCACCACGAACAGGGCGCGAGCAGTACTTC. The complete variable domain, with remaining parts taken from reference TRBV18 and TRBJ2-7, reads NAGVMQNPRHLVRRRGQEARLRCSPMKGHSHVYWYRQLPEEGLKFMVYLQKENIIDESGMPKERFSAEFPKEGPSILRIQQVVRGDSAAYFCASSPRTGREQYFGPGTRLTVT.

This clonotype was found many times. The chain is built from TRBV7-2 and TRBJ2-1; D is uncertain. This CDR3 comprises 15 residues. From germline, CDR1 is SGHTA and CDR2 FQGNSA. Deletions cut 0 bases from V and 0 bases from J, with 6 bases between. The CDR3 bases are TGTGCCAGCAGCTTAGCGGTCACCTCCTACAATGAGCAGTTCTTC. It translates to CASSLAVTSYNEQFF. The full variable domain, its missing parts supplied by reference TRBV7-2 and TRBJ2-1, is GAGVSQSPSNKVTEKGKDVELRCDPISGHTALYWYRQSLGQGLEFLIYFQGNSAPDKSGLPSDRFSAERTGGSVSTLTIQRTQQEDSAVYLCASSLAVTSYNEQFFGPGTRLTVL.

The table lists this clonotype with many counts. This chain connects TRBV7-6 to TRBJ1-1; weak D call: TRBD1 (5 bases). The CDR3 is 15 amino acids. Trimming took 0 bases from V and 1 from J, leaving 9 bases between them. Germline CDR1 and CDR2: SGHVS and FNYEAQ. DNA for the CDR3: TGTGCCAGCAGCTTAGCGGCGGGGCCGAACACTGAAGCTTTCTTT. It specifies CASSLAAGPNTEAFF.

The table lists this clonotype with many counts. V and J are TRBV29-1 and TRBJ1-3; D unclear. V dropped 0 bases and J dropped 2 bases, with 11 bases sitting between them. CDR3 length equals 15 residues. Germline CDR1 and CDR2: SQVTM and ANQGSEA. CDR3 DNA: TGCAGCGTTGAAGATCAACGTACAGCTGGAAACACCATATATTTT. This translates into CSVEDQRTAGNTIYF.

This clonotype appeared many times. The CDR3 sequence: CASSLDTTSTDTQYF. The DNA of the CDR3 is TGTGCCAGTAGCCTTGACACCACATCCACAGATACGCAGTATTTT. The V call is TRBV19, the J call TRBJ2-3; D call uncertain. Germline loops: CDR1 LNHDA, CDR2 SQIVND (reference sequence). V lost 6 bases to trimming and J lost 2 bases, with 15 bases between them. This CDR3 contains 15 residues.

The sample holds many counts of this clonotype. V usage is TRBV4-3 and J usage is TRBJ2-3; D unclear. Per germline, CDR1 LGHNA and CDR2 YSLEER. The germline V and J ends were trimmed by 1 base and 2 bases, with 10 bases remaining between them. The CDR3 has 15 residues. CDR3 sequence (DNA): TGCGCCAGCAGCCAAGGGCGAACAAACACAGATACGCAGTATTTT. Amino acid sequence: CASSQGRTNTDTQYF.

This clonotype showed up many times. This sequence joins TRBV28 and TRBJ1-1, with 7 bases that match TRBD1. This CDR3 region has 15 residues. After removal of 2 bases from V and 1 base from J, the junction contained 4 bases not matched to a gene. CDR1 is MDHEN, CDR2 SYDVKM, per germline. The chain's CDR3 is CASSLRRTGNTEAFF. CDR3 DNA sequence: TGTGCCAGCAGTTTACGCAGGACAGGGAACACTGAAGCTTTCTTT.

This clonotype was detected ten times or more. The chain recombines TRBV11-2 with TRBJ2-7; a possible D gene is TRBD1 (6 bases). V shed 2 bases and J shed 6 bases, with 14 bases lying between them. Germline V gives CDR1 SGHAT, CDR2 FQNNGV. The CDR3 contains 14 residues. CDR3 nucleotides: TGTGCCAGCAGCTTAAACAGGGTCGGGGCCGAGCAGTACTTC. Translated: CASSLNRVGAEQYF.

This clonotype was observed at least ten times. The chain joins TRBV7-9 to TRBJ1-4; perhaps TRBD1 as D (5 bases). The V and J ends lost 2 bases and 4 bases respectively, with 14 bases between them. The CDR3 totals 16 residues. Germline CDR1 is SEHNR and CDR2 is FQNEAQ (reference sequence). CDR3 region: CASSLIQGPNNEKLFF. As DNA, the CDR3 is TGTGCCAGCAGCTTAATCCAGGGCCCCAATAATGAAAAACTGTTTTTT.

The chain uses TRBV12-3 or TRBV12-4 and TRBJ2-4, with a possible D match to TRBD1 (7 bases). Trimming took 3 bases from V and 9 from J, leaving 12 bases between them. This CDR3 region has 13 residues. The CDR3 DNA sequence: TGTGCCAGCAGTTTGCGGGACAGTATCATTCAGTACTTC. It yields the protein CASSLRDSIIQYF.

V and J are TRBV30 and TRBJ2-2; D unclear. Trimming removed 0 bases from V and 4 bases from J, with 9 bases in between. Germline lookup yields CDR1 GTSNPN and CDR2 SVGIG (reference sequence). The CDR3 is 14 residues long. The DNA of the CDR3 is TGTGCCTGGAGTGTACGGTTGGCCACCGGGGAGCTGTTTTTT. This translates into CAWSVRLATGELFF.

This clonotype was recorded at least ten times. The J gene is TRBJ1-2, the V gene TRBV20-1, with 8 bases lining up with TRBD1. Trimming at V came to 4 bases and at J to 6 bases, leaving 13 bases not matched to a gene. This CDR3 spans 15 amino acids. The germline V gene encodes CDR1 DFQATT and CDR2 SNEGSKA (reference sequence). The CDR3 nucleotides are TGCAGTGCTACCCTTCGGGACAGGCCGATAGATGGCTACACCTTC. Amino acids: CSATLRDRPIDGYTF.

This clonotype came up many times. The rearrangement joins TRBV28 to TRBJ1-2; TRBD1 is a possible D gene (5 bases). The germline V gene has CDR1 MDHEN and CDR2 SYDVKM. This CDR3 spans 13 amino acids. Deletions cut 4 bases from V and 9 bases from J, with 15 bases between. CDR3 sequence reads: CASSWAGIGSYTF. The CDR3 bases are TGTGCCAGCAGTTGGGCAGGGATTGGGAGCTACACCTTC.

This clonotype occurred many times. The V gene is TRBV10-3, the J gene TRBJ2-7, with D maybe TRBD2 (7 bases). Germline CDR1 is ENHRY and CDR2 is SYGVKD. V gave up 2 bases and J gave up 2 bases, with 13 bases separating them. CDR3 size: 15 residues. CDR3 region: CAISEDGGPTYEQYF. In DNA form, the CDR3 reads TGTGCCATCAGTGAGGACGGGGGGCCCACCTACGAGCAGTACTTC.

The J gene is TRBJ1-2, the V gene TRBV16; possible D gene TRBD1, 6 bases. The CDR3 runs 14 residues. Trimming pared 2 bases from V and 2 bases from J, leaving 9 bases between. Per germline, CDR1 KGHSY and CDR2 FQNENV. CDR3 sequence: CASSQKGTNYGYTF. The CDR3 coding sequence is TGTGCCAGCAGCCAAAAAGGGACAAACTATGGCTACACCTTC.

This clonotype was observed many times. The chain recombines TRBV12-3 or TRBV12-4 with TRBJ2-2; the match to TRBD1 covers 7 bases. CDR3 length: 17 residues. With 0 bases clipped from V and 4 bases from J, the junction kept 8 bases outside the gene matches. CDR3 sequence (DNA): TGTGCCAGCAGTTTAGCGACGACAGGGCGCCTCACCGGGGAGCTGTTTTTT. Translation gives CASSLATTGRLTGELFF.

This clonotype has at least ten counts. This chain links TRBV27 with TRBJ2-3; 10 bases match TRBD2. V lost 4 bases to trimming and J lost 5 bases; unmatched junction nucleotides: 6. Germline assignment: CDR1 MNHEY and CDR2 SMNVEV (reference sequence). The length of the CDR3 is 15 residues. CDR3 residues: CASSSQRGGGDTQYF. As DNA, the CDR3 is TGTGCCAGCAGTTCCCAGCGGGGGGGTGGAGATACGCAGTATTTT.

This clonotype was seen ten or more times. This chain links TRBV20-1 with TRBJ2-7; either TRBD1 or TRBD2 may fit D (6 bases each). Germline CDR1 reads DFQATT; CDR2 reads SNEGSKA (reference sequence). The CDR3 is made up of 12 amino acids. The CDR3: CSLDGGADEQYF. CDR3 DNA sequence: TGCAGCCTAGACGGGGGCGCAGACGAGCAGTACTTC.